This T cell receptor beta chain is from a study of OX40 agonist ivuxolimab in advanced cancers. About the study: Three patients, one with hepatocellular carcinoma and two with cutaneous melanoma, achieved partial responses. Findings of the study overall: Specificity for antigen went undetermined in the expanded peripheral T cells. Clonal expansion in partial responders at 0.1-3.0 mg/kg ranked among the lowest. Part of the nonresponder group also had normalized T-cell clonal expansion that was low.

Profiled with immunoSEQ multiplex PCR; TCRdb holds only in-frame clones, not every one. Of about 98,000 clones listed, roughly 89% are singletons. Comments on this clone: The target antigen is unknown.

This clonotype originated in an adult with an advanced solid tumor such as melanoma, head and neck, liver or kidney cancer. This material consisted of CD4+ or CD8+ T cells sorted from blood, taken in a trial of the OX40 agonist ivuxolimab.

As DNA, the CDR3 is TGTGCCAGCAGCTTTTCAGCGGCGGGGCCGAACACTGAAGCTTTCTTT. Translation gives CASSFSAAGPNTEAFF. The V call is TRBV7-2, the J call TRBJ1-1; D may be TRBD1 (5 bases). V lost 3 bases to trimming and J lost 1 base, with 15 bases between them. CDR1 SGHTA and CDR2 FQGNSA come from the germline V gene. The CDR3 length is 16 residues.